This TCR beta chain was identified during a study of cytomegalovirus exposure and HLA in healthy donors. CDR1 and CDR2 (germline): MNHEY, SMNVEV (reference sequence). Trimming at V came to 5 bases and at J to 0 bases, leaving 10 bases not matched to a gene. CDR3 length equals 17 residues. The primer mix had 60 Vbeta and 13 Jbeta primers. Sequenced by immunoSEQ multiplex PCR; TCRdb stores in-frame clones only, minus some. Here the sample spans 150,000 to 200,000 clones, about 75% being singletons. The chain employs TRBV27 and TRBJ1-5; 7 bases are shared with TRBD1. The TCR originated in a man between 18 and 35 years old in good health and CMV-seropositive. The sample comprised PBMCs. The CDR3 sequence: CASSLDREDYSNQPQHF. CDR3 coding DNA: TGTGCCAGCAGTCTCGACAGGGAGGATTATAGCAATCAGCCCCAGCATTTT.